This TCR beta chain originates from a study of cytomegalovirus exposure and HLA in healthy donors. Study details: From donors who were HLA-typed, an early data release held approximately 84 million unique TCRs.

Note on this clone: Its matching antigen is unknown.

PCR primers comprised 60 Vbeta and 13 Jbeta primers. Measured with immunoSEQ multiplex PCR; TCRdb has only the in-frame clones, and not every one. This table has about 140,000 clones, about 61% appearing once. Broader study findings: Associated with cytomegalovirus, according to the listing, were approximately 160 TCR beta chains. Per a later analysis, HLA-associated TCR beta chains showed more clonal expansion than other, equally common TCR beta chains.

The CDR3 is 15 residues long. Looked up from germline, CDR1 is LGHNA and CDR2 is YNFKEQ. V was clipped by 4 bases and J by 2 bases; unmatched bases: 3. The material sequenced was PBMCs. The receptor comes from a male donor in good health and CMV-seronegative. V is TRBV4-2 and J is TRBJ2-4, with 9 bases that match TRBD2. The CDR3 DNA reads TGTGCCAGCAGCCGTAGCGGGGGCCCCAAAAACATTCAGTACTTC. Protein sequence: CASSRSGGPKNIQYF.